This T cell receptor (beta chain) is drawn from a study of beta chain features in type 1 diabetes. Since all of the isolated RNA was reverse transcribed, expressed TCRB transcripts were what got sequenced. The method was immunoSEQ multiplex PCR; TCRdb's version includes in-frame clones alone and lacks a portion of them. The sample has some 230,000 clones, 9.6% seen once. This clone has a single count. The V and J ends lost 5 bases and 3 bases, in that order; junction bases with no gene match: 6. This CDR3 comprises 14 residues. Looked up from germline, CDR1 is MNHNY and CDR2 is SVGAGI (reference sequence).

The rearrangement joins TRBV6-6 to TRBJ2-7; 8 nucleotides agree with TRBD2. The specimen was naive CD4+ T cells from blood. The sequence derives from a woman under 30 in good health. DNA for the CDR3: TGTGCCAGCAGTGAGGTTAGCGGGAACTACGAGCAGTACTTC. Amino acid sequence: CASSEVSGNYEQYF.